Listed below are T cell receptor beta chains from one sample, sequenced in a study of T-cell reconstitution after alpha-beta-depleted transplantation in children. TCRdb used MiXCR to reprocess the PCR reads, holding one entry per CDR3 protein. Here the sample spans approximately 350,000 distinct CDR3 sequences, about 16% being singletons. Sequences were derived from PBMCs, mostly from graft donor cells, sampled 360 days after TCRalphabeta/CD19-depleted stem cell transplant. The source of these receptors is a male patient aged 2 to 10 who had a stem cell transplant for acute lymphoblastic leukemia, so the T cells may come from the graft donor. Each CDR3 is given with its conserved first and last residue. D genes are given only for firm matches. Rows may omit the clone size; those that give it use once, few, many or a size class.

j_call: TRBJ2-3; clone_size: few; v_call: TRBV4-3; d_call: NA; cdr3_aa: CASSQVAAPTDTQYF; cdr3_nt: TGCGCCAGCAGCCAAGTCGCCGCCCCCACAGATACGCAGTATTTT
j_call: TRBJ2-7; clone_size: NA; v_call: TRBV2; d_call: TRBD1; cdr3_aa: CASSGQGAGSYEQYF; cdr3_nt: TGTGCCAGCAGTGGACAGGGGGCGGGCTCGTACGAGCAGTACTTC
j_call: TRBJ2-2; clone_size: few; v_call: TRBV4-1; d_call: NA; cdr3_aa: CASSQFTFWGGELFF; cdr3_nt: TGCGCCAGCAGCCAATTCACGTTTTGGGGCGGGGAGCTGTTTTTT
j_call: TRBJ2-1; clone_size: NA; v_call: TRBV7-3; d_call: TRBD2; cdr3_aa: CASSPWGGLATFF; cdr3_nt: TGTGCCAGCAGCCCCTGGGGGGGACTAGCAACCTTCTTC
j_call: TRBJ2-5; clone_size: many; v_call: TRBV4-2; d_call: NA; cdr3_aa: CASSQTDREETQYF; cdr3_nt: TGTGCCAGCAGCCAAACGGACCGTGAAGAGACCCAGTACTTC
j_call: TRBJ2-7; clone_size: NA; v_call: TRBV9; d_call: TRBD2; cdr3_aa: CASSAGLDYNYEQYF; cdr3_nt: TGTGCCAGCAGCGCGGGACTAGATTATAACTACGAGCAGTACTTC
j_call: TRBJ2-7; clone_size: few; v_call: TRBV20-1; d_call: NA; cdr3_aa: CSARTYLTGIYEQYF; cdr3_nt: TGCAGTGCCCGAACCTACTTAACAGGGATTTACGAGCAGTACTTC
j_call: TRBJ2-5; clone_size: NA; v_call: TRBV7-3; d_call: NA; cdr3_aa: CASSPQGSETQYF; cdr3_nt: TGTGCCAGCAGCCCCCAGGGGTCGGAGACCCAGTACTTC
j_call: TRBJ1-5; clone_size: few; v_call: TRBV7-8; d_call: NA; cdr3_aa: CASSLGPDSNQPQHF; cdr3_nt: TGTGCCAGCAGCCTGGGGCCGGATAGCAATCAGCCCCAGCATTTT
j_call: TRBJ2-2; clone_size: NA; v_call: TRBV30; d_call: TRBD1; cdr3_aa: CAWRWDRNTGELFF; cdr3_nt: TGTGCCTGGAGGTGGGACAGGAACACCGGGGAGCTGTTTTTT